This record looks at one T cell receptor (beta chain) sequence and its context. Its specificity is unknown. The V and J ends lost 2 bases and 1 base, in that order; junction bases with no gene match: 11. Germline V lookup: CDR1 MNHEY, CDR2 SVGAGI. CDR3 size: 19 residues. This entry comes from a study of CD8 T cells in ankylosing spondylitis. Quantitative barcoded 5'-RACE was used to prepare TCR beta libraries. TCRdb fed the 5' RACE reads into MiXCR, producing one record per CDR3 protein. Among roughly 370,000 distinct CDR3 sequences listed, more than 20% were seen once. Study-level findings and limits: Seven or eight highly homologous variants made up a TCR beta motif, and this motif appeared characteristic of ankylosing spondylitis blood. A subset of motif variants has previously been described in the synovial fluid and blood of reactive arthritis. Significantly higher representation of disease-linked clones was reported for matched ankylosing spondylitis synovial fluid.

Material: blood, either unsorted or a sorted T cell fraction (not recorded which). This sequence was found in a male donor with ankylosing spondylitis. This chain uses TRBV6-5 with TRBJ2-6; 7 nucleotides line up with TRBD1. Here the CDR3 reads CASSYADRLLRSGANVLTF. The CDR3 nucleotides read TGTGCCAGCAGTTACGCGGACAGGCTCTTACGTTCTGGGGCCAACGTCCTGACTTTC.